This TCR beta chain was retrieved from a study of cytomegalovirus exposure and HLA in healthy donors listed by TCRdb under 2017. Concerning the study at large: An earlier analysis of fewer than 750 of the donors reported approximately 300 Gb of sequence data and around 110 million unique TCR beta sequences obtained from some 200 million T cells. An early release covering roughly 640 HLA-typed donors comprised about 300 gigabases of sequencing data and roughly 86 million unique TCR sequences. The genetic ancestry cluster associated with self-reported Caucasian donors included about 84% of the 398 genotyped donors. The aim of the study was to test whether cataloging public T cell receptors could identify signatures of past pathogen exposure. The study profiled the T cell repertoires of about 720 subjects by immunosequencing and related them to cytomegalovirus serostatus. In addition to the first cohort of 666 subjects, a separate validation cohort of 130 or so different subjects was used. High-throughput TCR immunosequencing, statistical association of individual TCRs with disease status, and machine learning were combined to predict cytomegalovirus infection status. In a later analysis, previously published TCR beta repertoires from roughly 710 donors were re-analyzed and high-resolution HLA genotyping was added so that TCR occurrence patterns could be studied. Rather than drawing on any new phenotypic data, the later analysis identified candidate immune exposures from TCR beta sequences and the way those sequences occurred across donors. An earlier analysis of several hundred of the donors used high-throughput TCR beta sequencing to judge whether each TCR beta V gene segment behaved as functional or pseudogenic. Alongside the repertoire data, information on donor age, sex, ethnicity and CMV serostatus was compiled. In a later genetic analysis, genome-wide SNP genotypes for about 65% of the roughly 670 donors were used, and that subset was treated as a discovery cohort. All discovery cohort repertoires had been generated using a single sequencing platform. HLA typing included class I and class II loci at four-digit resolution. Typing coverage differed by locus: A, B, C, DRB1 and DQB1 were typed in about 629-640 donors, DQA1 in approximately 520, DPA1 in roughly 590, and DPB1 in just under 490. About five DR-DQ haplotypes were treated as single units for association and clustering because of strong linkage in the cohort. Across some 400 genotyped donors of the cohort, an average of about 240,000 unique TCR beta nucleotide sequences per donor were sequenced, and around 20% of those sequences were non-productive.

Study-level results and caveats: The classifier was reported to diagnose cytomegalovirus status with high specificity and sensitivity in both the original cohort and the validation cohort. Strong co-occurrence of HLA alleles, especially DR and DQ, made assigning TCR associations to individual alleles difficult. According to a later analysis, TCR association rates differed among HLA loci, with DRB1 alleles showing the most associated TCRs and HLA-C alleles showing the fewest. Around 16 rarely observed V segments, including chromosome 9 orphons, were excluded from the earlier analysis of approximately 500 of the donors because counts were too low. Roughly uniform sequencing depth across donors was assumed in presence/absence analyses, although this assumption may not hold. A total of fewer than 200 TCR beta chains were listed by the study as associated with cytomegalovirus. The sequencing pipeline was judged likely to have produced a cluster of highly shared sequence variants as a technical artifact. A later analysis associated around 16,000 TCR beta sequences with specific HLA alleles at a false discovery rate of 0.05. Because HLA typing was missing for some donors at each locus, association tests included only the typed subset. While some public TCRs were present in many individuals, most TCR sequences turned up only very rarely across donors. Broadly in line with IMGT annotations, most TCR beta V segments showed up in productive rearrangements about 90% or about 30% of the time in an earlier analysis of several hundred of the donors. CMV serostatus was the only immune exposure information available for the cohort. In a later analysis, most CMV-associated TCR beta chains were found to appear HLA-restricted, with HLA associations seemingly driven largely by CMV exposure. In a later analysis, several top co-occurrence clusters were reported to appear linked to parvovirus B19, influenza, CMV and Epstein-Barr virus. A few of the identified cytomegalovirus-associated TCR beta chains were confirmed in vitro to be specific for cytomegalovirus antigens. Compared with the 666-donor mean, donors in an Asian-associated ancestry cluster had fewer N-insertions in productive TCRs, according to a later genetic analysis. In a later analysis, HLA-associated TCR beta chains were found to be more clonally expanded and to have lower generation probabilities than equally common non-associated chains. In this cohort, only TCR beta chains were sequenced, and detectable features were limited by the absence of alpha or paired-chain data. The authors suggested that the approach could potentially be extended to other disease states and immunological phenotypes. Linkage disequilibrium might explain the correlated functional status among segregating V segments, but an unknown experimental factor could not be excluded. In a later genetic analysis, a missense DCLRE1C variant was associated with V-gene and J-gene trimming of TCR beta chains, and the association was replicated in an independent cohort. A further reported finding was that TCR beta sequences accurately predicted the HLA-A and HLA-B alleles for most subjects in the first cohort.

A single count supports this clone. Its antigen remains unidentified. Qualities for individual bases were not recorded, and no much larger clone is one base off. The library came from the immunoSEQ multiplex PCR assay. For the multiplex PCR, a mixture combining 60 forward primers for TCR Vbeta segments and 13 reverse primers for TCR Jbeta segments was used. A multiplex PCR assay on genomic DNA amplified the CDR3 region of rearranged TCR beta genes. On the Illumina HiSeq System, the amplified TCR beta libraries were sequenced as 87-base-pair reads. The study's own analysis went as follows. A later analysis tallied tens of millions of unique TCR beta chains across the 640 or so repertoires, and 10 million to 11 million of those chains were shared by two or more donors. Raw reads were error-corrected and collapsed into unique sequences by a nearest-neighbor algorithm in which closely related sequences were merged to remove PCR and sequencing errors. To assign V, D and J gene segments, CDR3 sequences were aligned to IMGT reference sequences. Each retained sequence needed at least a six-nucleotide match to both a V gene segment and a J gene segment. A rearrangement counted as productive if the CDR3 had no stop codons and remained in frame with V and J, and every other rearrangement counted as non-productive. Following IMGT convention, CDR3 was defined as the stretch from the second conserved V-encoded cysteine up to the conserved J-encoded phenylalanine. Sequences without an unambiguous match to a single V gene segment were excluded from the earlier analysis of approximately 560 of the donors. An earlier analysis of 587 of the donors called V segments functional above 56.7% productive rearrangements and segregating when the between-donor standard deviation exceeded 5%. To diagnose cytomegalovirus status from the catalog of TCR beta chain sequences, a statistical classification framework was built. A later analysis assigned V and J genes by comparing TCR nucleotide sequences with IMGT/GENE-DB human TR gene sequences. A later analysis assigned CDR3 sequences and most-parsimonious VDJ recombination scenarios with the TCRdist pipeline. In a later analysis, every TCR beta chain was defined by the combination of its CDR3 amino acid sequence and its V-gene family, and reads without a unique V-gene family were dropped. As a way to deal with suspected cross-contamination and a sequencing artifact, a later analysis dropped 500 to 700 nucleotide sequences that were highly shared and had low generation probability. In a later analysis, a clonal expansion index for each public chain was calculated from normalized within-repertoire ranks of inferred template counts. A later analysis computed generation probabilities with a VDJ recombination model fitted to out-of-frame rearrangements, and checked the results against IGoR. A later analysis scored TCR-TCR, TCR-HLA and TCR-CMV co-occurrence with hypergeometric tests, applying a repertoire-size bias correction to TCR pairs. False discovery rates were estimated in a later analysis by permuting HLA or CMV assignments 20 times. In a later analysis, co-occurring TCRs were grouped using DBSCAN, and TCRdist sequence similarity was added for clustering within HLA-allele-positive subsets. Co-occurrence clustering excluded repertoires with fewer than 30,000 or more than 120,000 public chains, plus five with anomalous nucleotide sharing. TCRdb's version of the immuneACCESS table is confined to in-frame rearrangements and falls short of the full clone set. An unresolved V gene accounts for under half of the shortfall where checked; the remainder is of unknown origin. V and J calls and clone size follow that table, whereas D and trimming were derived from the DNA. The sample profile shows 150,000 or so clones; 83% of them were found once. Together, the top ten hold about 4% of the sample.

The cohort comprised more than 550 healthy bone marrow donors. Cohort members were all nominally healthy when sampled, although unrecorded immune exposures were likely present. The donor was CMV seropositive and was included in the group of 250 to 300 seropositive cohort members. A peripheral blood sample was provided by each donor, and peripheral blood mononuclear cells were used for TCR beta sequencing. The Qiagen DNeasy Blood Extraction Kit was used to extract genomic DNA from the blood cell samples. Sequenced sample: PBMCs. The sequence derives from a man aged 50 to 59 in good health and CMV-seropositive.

The CDR3 reads CASSPTFDIVTQYF. The sequence in DNA is TGTGCCAGCAGCCCTACTTTTGACATTGTAACCCAGTACTTC. The sequence links TRBV7-8 to TRBJ2-5; no D gene is confidently identified. V loses 5 bases, J loses 8 bases, and the germline ends lie 18 bases apart. CDR1 and CDR2 (SGHVS, FQNEAQ) derive from the germline V gene. There are 14 amino acids in the CDR3, from cysteine to phenylalanine inclusive. Only the CDR3 DNA stays, 42 bases, in frame from base 1.